This is a list of T cell receptor beta chains from one sample in a study of cytomegalovirus exposure and HLA in healthy donors. Produced via immunoSEQ multiplex PCR; TCRdb's table is partial and in-frame only. The sample holds about 97,000 clones, roughly three quarters seen once. Sample: PBMCs. Receptor source: a man in his forties or fifties in good health and CMV-seronegative. Each CDR3 is given with its conserved first and last residue. Each record gives: clone size, V gene, D gene, J gene, CDR3 DNA, CDR3 protein. The D gene is left open where the match is weak. A clone size is listed for some rows: how often the clone was seen (once, few, many), or a class if it is expanded.

clone size: .
V gene: TRBV7-9
D gene: .
J gene: TRBJ1-2
CDR3 DNA: TGTGCCAGCAGCTTGTTCTTCCATGGCTACACCTTC
CDR3 protein: CASSLFFHGYTF

clone size: .
V gene: TRBV5-6
D gene: .
J gene: TRBJ2-3
CDR3 DNA: TGTGCCAGCAGCCGGGTGACCATCGATACGCAGTATTTT
CDR3 protein: CASSRVTIDTQYF

clone size: .
V gene: TRBV10-1
D gene: TRBD1
J gene: TRBJ2-2
CDR3 DNA: TGCGCCAGCAGTTGGACGGGACAGGGGAACACCGGGGAGCTGTTTTTT
CDR3 protein: CASSWTGQGNTGELFF

clone size: .
V gene: TRBV7-3
D gene: .
J gene: TRBJ2-3
CDR3 DNA: TGTGCCAGCAGCTTAAGGCCCCAGGGGCGGACAGATACGCAGTATTTT
CDR3 protein: CASSLRPQGRTDTQYF

clone size: .
V gene: TRBV6-5
D gene: .
J gene: TRBJ1-1
CDR3 DNA: TGTGCCAGCAGCCCTCTCACCCTAGTTGGCACTGAAGCTTTCTTT
CDR3 protein: CASSPLTLVGTEAFF

clone size: .
V gene: TRBV6-4
D gene: .
J gene: TRBJ1-2
CDR3 DNA: TGTGCCAGCAGCCCCGGGTATACGAACTATGGCTACACCTTC
CDR3 protein: CASSPGYTNYGYTF

clone size: once
V gene: TRBV19
D gene: TRBD1
J gene: TRBJ1-2
CDR3 DNA: TGTGCCAGTAGTAACAGGGACAGCGGCTATGGCTACACCTTC
CDR3 protein: CASSNRDSGYGYTF

clone size: .
V gene: TRBV6-5
D gene: TRBD1
J gene: TRBJ1-2
CDR3 DNA: TGTGCCAGCAGTATCGGGACAGGGGCAGGCTACACCTTC
CDR3 protein: CASSIGTGAGYTF

clone size: .
V gene: TRBV7-2
D gene: TRBD1
J gene: TRBJ2-3
CDR3 DNA: TGTGCCAGCAGCTTATCCCCGGGACAGGGGGCAGATACGCAGTATTTT
CDR3 protein: CASSLSPGQGADTQYF

clone size: .
V gene: TRBV4-3
D gene: .
J gene: TRBJ2-3
CDR3 DNA: TGCGCCAGCAGCCAAGCCCACACAGATACGCAGTATTTT
CDR3 protein: CASSQAHTDTQYF

clone size: few
V gene: TRBV5-5
D gene: TRBD2
J gene: TRBJ2-7
CDR3 DNA: TGTGCCAGCGCTACCCCTAGACTAGCGGGCTACTACGAGCAGTACTTC
CDR3 protein: CASATPRLAGYYEQYF

clone size: .
V gene: TRBV29-1
D gene: TRBD2
J gene: TRBJ2-1
CDR3 DNA: TGCAGCGTTGAAGAGGGTAGCGGGGGGGCCTACAATGAGCAGTTCTTC
CDR3 protein: CSVEEGSGGAYNEQFF

clone size: .
V gene: TRBV15
D gene: .
J gene: TRBJ2-5
CDR3 DNA: TGTGCCACCAGCATCGACAGGTTGGGGTTCTCAGAGACCCAGTACTTC
CDR3 protein: CATSIDRLGFSETQYF

clone size: few
V gene: TRBV30
D gene: .
J gene: TRBJ1-5
CDR3 DNA: TGTGCCTGGAGTAAAGGGGTTGGCAAAGGGCAGCCCCAGCATTTT
CDR3 protein: CAWSKGVGKGQPQHF

clone size: few
V gene: TRBV28
D gene: .
J gene: TRBJ1-5
CDR3 DNA: TGTGCCAGCAGCCCCTCAGGGCCGGATAGCAATCAGCCCCAGCATTTT
CDR3 protein: CASSPSGPDSNQPQHF

clone size: .
V gene: TRBV2
D gene: TRBD2
J gene: TRBJ2-5
CDR3 DNA: TGTGCCAGCAGCGACTTCGGACTAGCGGGGGGTCCCCAAGAGACCCAGTACTTC
CDR3 protein: CASSDFGLAGGPQETQYF

clone size: .
V gene: TRBV18
D gene: TRBD1
J gene: TRBJ1-6
CDR3 DNA: TGTGCCAGCTCACCTAACCAGGGGGCAAGTAATTCACCCCTCCACTTT
CDR3 protein: CASSPNQGASNSPLHF

clone size: .
V gene: TRBV21-1
D gene: .
J gene: TRBJ2-2
CDR3 DNA: TGTGCCAGCTCCTACCCGGGTAGCGGGGGCCTTCAGAACACCGGGGAGCTGTTTTTT
CDR3 protein: CASSYPGSGGLQNTGELFF

clone size: .
V gene: TRBV6-6
D gene: TRBD1
J gene: TRBJ1-4
CDR3 DNA: TGTGCCAGCAGTCCACGGACAGGGGGCAACGAAAAACTGTTTTTT
CDR3 protein: CASSPRTGGNEKLFF

clone size: .
V gene: TRBV5-4
D gene: TRBD1
J gene: TRBJ1-6
CDR3 DNA: TGTGCCAGCAGCTGGGGGGACAGGGGAAGGACGAATTCACCCCTCCACTTT
CDR3 protein: CASSWGDRGRTNSPLHF

clone size: once
V gene: TRBV7-3
D gene: .
J gene: TRBJ2-1
CDR3 DNA: TGTGCCAGCAGCTCCACCTACAATGAGCAGTTCTTC
CDR3 protein: CASSSTYNEQFF

clone size: .
V gene: TRBV4-1
D gene: .
J gene: TRBJ1-5
CDR3 DNA: TGCGCCAGCAGCCCCGGGGGATACAATCAGCCCCAGCATTTT
CDR3 protein: CASSPGGYNQPQHF

clone size: .
V gene: TRBV6-5
D gene: .
J gene: TRBJ1-3
CDR3 DNA: TGTGCCAGCAGTTCCCTTTCGGGTGGAGGAAACACCATATATTTT
CDR3 protein: CASSSLSGGGNTIYF

clone size: .
V gene: TRBV4-2
D gene: TRBD1
J gene: TRBJ1-4
CDR3 DNA: TGTGCCAGCAGCCAAGAAGGGGGCGCGGGTAATGAAAAACTGTTTTTT
CDR3 protein: CASSQEGGAGNEKLFF

clone size: .
V gene: TRBV11-3
D gene: TRBD1
J gene: TRBJ2-3
CDR3 DNA: TGTGCCAGCAGCTTAGGTGTGACAGGGGCCACAGATACGCAGTATTTT
CDR3 protein: CASSLGVTGATDTQYF

clone size: few
V gene: TRBV10-3
D gene: .
J gene: TRBJ2-1
CDR3 DNA: TGTGCCATCATAGGAACGGGCAATGAGCAGTTCTTC
CDR3 protein: CAIIGTGNEQFF

clone size: .
V gene: TRBV11-3
D gene: .
J gene: TRBJ2-3
CDR3 DNA: TGTGCCAGCAGCCCGGGACTTAGCACAGATACGCAGTATTTT
CDR3 protein: CASSPGLSTDTQYF

clone size: .
V gene: TRBV6-1
D gene: TRBD1
J gene: TRBJ1-2
CDR3 DNA: TGTGCCAGCACCGACGAGGTCAGGGGGCGCACAGGCTACACCTTC
CDR3 protein: CASTDEVRGRTGYTF

clone size: .
V gene: TRBV7-9
D gene: TRBD2
J gene: TRBJ2-3
CDR3 DNA: TGTGCCAGCAGCCAGGGACTAGCGGGGGGGCGGGGCACAGATACGCAGTATTTT
CDR3 protein: CASSQGLAGGRGTDTQYF

clone size: .
V gene: TRBV9
D gene: .
J gene: TRBJ2-5
CDR3 DNA: TGTGCCAGCAGCCCCGCGTCAGAGACCCAGTACTTC
CDR3 protein: CASSPASETQYF

clone size: once
V gene: TRBV18
D gene: .
J gene: TRBJ2-5
CDR3 DNA: TGTGCCAGCTCACCAGGCAGGTCCCAAGAGACCCAGTACTTC
CDR3 protein: CASSPGRSQETQYF

clone size: few
V gene: TRBV6-5
D gene: TRBD1
J gene: TRBJ1-6
CDR3 DNA: TGTGCCAGCAGTCGCCCGGGACAGGGGAATTCACCCCTCCACTTT
CDR3 protein: CASSRPGQGNSPLHF

clone size: .
V gene: TRBV7-8
D gene: TRBD1
J gene: TRBJ1-1
CDR3 DNA: TGTGCCAGCAGCTTAGTGGGACAGGGGAGGACTGAAGCTTTCTTT
CDR3 protein: CASSLVGQGRTEAFF

clone size: once
V gene: TRBV11-3
D gene: .
J gene: TRBJ2-3
CDR3 DNA: TGTGCCAGCAGCTTAGCGGGTGGTGCAGATACGCAGTATTTT
CDR3 protein: CASSLAGGADTQYF

clone size: .
V gene: TRBV5-1
D gene: .
J gene: TRBJ1-4
CDR3 DNA: TGCGCCAGCAGCCCCGGCGGGTACGCTGAAAAACTGTTTTTT
CDR3 protein: CASSPGGYAEKLFF

clone size: .
V gene: TRBV6-4
D gene: TRBD2
J gene: TRBJ2-3
CDR3 DNA: TGTGCCAGCAGTGACAGGGCCCTAGCGGGGGGGCCAGATACGCAGTATTTT
CDR3 protein: CASSDRALAGGPDTQYF

clone size: .
V gene: TRBV11-2
D gene: .
J gene: TRBJ1-5
CDR3 DNA: TGTGCCAGCAGCTTAGGAAACGGGGGTGAGCCCCAGCATTTT
CDR3 protein: CASSLGNGGEPQHF

clone size: few
V gene: TRBV9
D gene: TRBD1
J gene: TRBJ1-4
CDR3 DNA: TGTGCCAGCAGCTATCAAGACAGGGGGGGGGAAAAACTGTTTTTT
CDR3 protein: CASSYQDRGGEKLFF

clone size: .
V gene: TRBV11-3
D gene: TRBD1
J gene: TRBJ2-1
CDR3 DNA: TGTGCCAGCAGCTCCGGGCAGGGGGCCGTCGATGAGCAGTTCTTC
CDR3 protein: CASSSGQGAVDEQFF

clone size: .
V gene: TRBV7-6
D gene: TRBD2
J gene: TRBJ2-3
CDR3 DNA: TGTGCCAGCAGCTTACGACTAGCGGGGGGCGTCACAGATACGCAGTATTTT
CDR3 protein: CASSLRLAGGVTDTQYF

clone size: .
V gene: TRBV9
D gene: .
J gene: TRBJ1-3
CDR3 DNA: TGTGCCAGCAGCATAGCTGTTGGAGGGTCGGGAAACACCATATATTTT
CDR3 protein: CASSIAVGGSGNTIYF

clone size: .
V gene: TRBV7-3
D gene: .
J gene: TRBJ2-1
CDR3 DNA: TGTGCCAGCAGCTTATATGTGGAGAGCAATGAGCAGTTCTTC
CDR3 protein: CASSLYVESNEQFF

clone size: few
V gene: TRBV5-6
D gene: .
J gene: TRBJ1-1
CDR3 DNA: TGTGCCAGCAGCTCCCTCCGCACTGAAGCTTTCTTT
CDR3 protein: CASSSLRTEAFF

clone size: .
V gene: TRBV7-9
D gene: .
J gene: TRBJ1-1
CDR3 DNA: TGTGCCAGCAGCCGCGATAAAAACACTGAAGCTTTCTTT
CDR3 protein: CASSRDKNTEAFF

clone size: .
V gene: TRBV7-9
D gene: .
J gene: TRBJ1-1
CDR3 DNA: TGTTCCAGCAGCGTAGCCAGGGCGAACACTGAAGCTTTCTTT
CDR3 protein: CSSSVARANTEAFF

clone size: .
V gene: TRBV7-9
D gene: .
J gene: TRBJ1-1
CDR3 DNA: TGTGCCAGCAGCTTAGATGGGAGGCCTGAAGCTTTCTTT
CDR3 protein: CASSLDGRPEAFF

clone size: .
V gene: TRBV25-1
D gene: .
J gene: TRBJ2-2
CDR3 DNA: TGTGCCAGCACCGACACCAACACCGGGGAGCTGTTTTTT
CDR3 protein: CASTDTNTGELFF

clone size: .
V gene: TRBV5-4
D gene: TRBD2
J gene: TRBJ2-3
CDR3 DNA: TGTGCCAGCAGCTGGAGCGGGGGGGCCACAGATACGCAGTATTTT
CDR3 protein: CASSWSGGATDTQYF

clone size: .
V gene: TRBV5-4
D gene: .
J gene: TRBJ1-5
CDR3 DNA: TGTGCCAGCAGCTTGGGGTCAGATCAGCCCCAGCATTTT
CDR3 protein: CASSLGSDQPQHF

clone size: .
V gene: TRBV19
D gene: .
J gene: TRBJ2-3
CDR3 DNA: TGTGCCAGTAGCCTGACAGGAGATACGCAGTATTTT
CDR3 protein: CASSLTGDTQYF

clone size: .
V gene: TRBV14
D gene: .
J gene: TRBJ2-3
CDR3 DNA: TGTGCCAGCAGCCAAGGTACGGCGCAGTATTTT
CDR3 protein: CASSQGTAQYF

clone size: few
V gene: TRBV6-5
D gene: TRBD2
J gene: TRBJ2-7
CDR3 DNA: TGTGCCAGCAGTTACTCGAGCGGGGGGGTCTCCTACGAGCAGTACTTC
CDR3 protein: CASSYSSGGVSYEQYF

clone size: .
V gene: TRBV2
D gene: TRBD1
J gene: TRBJ2-1
CDR3 DNA: TGTGCCAGCAGTGAGCAGGGGGCAAACAATGAGCAGTTCTTC
CDR3 protein: CASSEQGANNEQFF

clone size: .
V gene: TRBV14
D gene: .
J gene: TRBJ1-1
CDR3 DNA: TGTGCCAGCAGCCAAGCCCGGAGCACTGAAGCTTTCTTT
CDR3 protein: CASSQARSTEAFF

clone size: once
V gene: TRBV6-1
D gene: .
J gene: TRBJ1-5
CDR3 DNA: TGTGCCAGCAGTACCACAGGGAGCAGCAATCAGCCCCAGCATTTT
CDR3 protein: CASSTTGSSNQPQHF

clone size: .
V gene: TRBV6-5
D gene: TRBD1
J gene: TRBJ1-5
CDR3 DNA: TGTGCCAGCAGTCGTTCGGAAGGGGGCAGGCAGCCCCAGCATTTT
CDR3 protein: CASSRSEGGRQPQHF

clone size: .
V gene: TRBV4-1
D gene: TRBD1
J gene: TRBJ1-6
CDR3 DNA: TGCGCCAGCACCCAAGAGGACAGGGGTGATTCACCCCTCCACTTT
CDR3 protein: CASTQEDRGDSPLHF

clone size: once
V gene: TRBV7-9
D gene: .
J gene: TRBJ1-1
CDR3 DNA: TGTTCCACCGGGACAATGAACACTGAAGCTTTCTTT
CDR3 protein: CSTGTMNTEAFF

clone size: .
V gene: TRBV6-1
D gene: .
J gene: TRBJ1-1
CDR3 DNA: TGTGCCAGCAGTGAAAGGCACAGCAGGGGTACTGAAGCTTTCTTT
CDR3 protein: CASSERHSRGTEAFF